This T cell receptor (beta chain) was captured by sequencing in a study of OX40 agonist ivuxolimab in advanced cancers. About the study: Among those treated, three patients had partial responses, one with hepatocellular carcinoma and two with cutaneous melanoma. Notes on the study in general: Part of the nonresponder group also had normalized T-cell clonal expansion that was low.

Assay: immunoSEQ multiplex PCR; the TCRdb copy retains only in-frame clones and omits some. The sample shows about 77,000 clones, roughly 91% of them seen only once. As for this clone: The antigen is undetermined.

Trimming took 2 bases from V and 4 from J, leaving 7 bases between them. Germline V gene lookup returns CDR1 SGHKS and CDR2 YYEKEE (reference sequence). The CDR3 runs to 13 residues. The sequences come from CD4+ or CD8+ T cells sorted from blood, collected in a trial of the OX40 agonist ivuxolimab. This chain links TRBV5-5 with TRBJ2-1, with D possibly matching TRBD1 (5 bases). This receptor was taken from an adult with an advanced solid tumor such as melanoma, head and neck, liver or kidney cancer. The CDR3 here is CASSLGQYNEQFF. CDR3 nucleotide sequence: TGTGCCAGCAGCTTAGGACAATACAATGAGCAGTTCTTC.